This TCR beta chain was documented in a study of blood T cell repertoires in COVID-19 (dated by TCRdb to 2020 to 2022). For the study in its entirety: Samples covering the acute and convalescent phases of COVID-19 were provided by collaborators in the United States, Italy and Spain. The prospective study material was composed of cDNA or gDNA derived from T cells, B-cell-depleted T cells, or PBMCs. Subjects who had been exposed to COVID-19, were actively infected with it, or had recovered from it provided the deeply sampled blood TCRbeta repertoires that made up the dataset. The repertoires were released in a freely available public database meant as a resource for research on the immune response to SARS-CoV-2. The samples were drawn from two sources: the first 160 participants of the ongoing ImmuneRACE study, and fewer than 1,500 subjects contributed by 6 global collaborators. A de-identified subject ID, COVID-19 status, age in years and sex were almost always included in the sample metadata. Where HLA class I and class II types were available, the types were taken from metadata supplied by the sample provider, not from assay-based typing.

TCRbeta CDR3 regions were amplified from genomic DNA using the immunoSEQ Assay, a bias-controlled multiplex PCR. As for the authors' bioinformatics: The number of nucleated cells in each sample was estimated by amplification of reference gene primers within the assay. Sequence reads were collapsed and filtered to measure the absolute abundance of every unique TCRbeta CDR3 rearrangement. For each sample, productive Simpson clonality was calculated as the square root of Simpson's diversity index across productive rearrangements. TCRdb re-hosts the immuneACCESS table, in-frame sequences only. Its copies lack some clones; in the studies checked, an unresolved V gene accounts for under half of them, and the cause for the rest is not known. The V and J calls and the clone size are those of that table, but D and trimming were determined from the DNA. In all, the sample holds 220,000 or so clones, and nearly 90% of those were seen once. The top ten clones comprise roughly 16% of the sample.

V drops 2 bases and J drops 5 bases, leaving 7 bases in between. From the cysteine up to the phenylalanine, the CDR3 has a length of 12 residues. Only the CDR3 DNA is retained, 36 bases long and in frame from the first base. The germline V gene (reference sequence) supplies CDR1 GTSNPN and CDR2 SVGIG. Worth noting for this clone: Its cognate antigen has yet to be identified. No per-base quality is available; no much larger clone lies one base away.

Participants in the prospective study were enrolled through a virtual design, were aged about 18 to 90 years, and lived in 20 to 30 United States geographic areas. In the prospective study, cohorts were assigned on the basis of participant-reported clinical history obtained from a screening survey and a study questionnaire. A participant counted as exposed if, within 2 weeks of entering the study, that participant had been in contact with someone who had a PCR-confirmed or clinician-diagnosed COVID-19 case. In the prospective study, mobile phlebotomists collected whole blood, serum and a nasopharyngeal or oropharyngeal swab from each participant. Participants in the prospective study had the option to provide additional blood draws and questionnaires over a 2-month period. Blood samples from the prospective study were shipped frozen or at room temperature prior to DNA extraction. The paper as a whole reports these results and caveats: The quantity of clinical and demographic metadata differed by source and by participant and was supplied without curation.

The V and J segments used are TRBV30 and TRBJ1-5, with the D gene not clear enough to name. The specimen was PBMCs or T cells enriched from blood (not recorded which). This clonotype was sampled from a man under 40 who had been exposed to COVID-19. The CDR3 protein: CAWSTGDQPQHF. At the DNA level, the sequence is TGTGCCTGGAGTACCGGGGATCAGCCCCAGCATTTT.